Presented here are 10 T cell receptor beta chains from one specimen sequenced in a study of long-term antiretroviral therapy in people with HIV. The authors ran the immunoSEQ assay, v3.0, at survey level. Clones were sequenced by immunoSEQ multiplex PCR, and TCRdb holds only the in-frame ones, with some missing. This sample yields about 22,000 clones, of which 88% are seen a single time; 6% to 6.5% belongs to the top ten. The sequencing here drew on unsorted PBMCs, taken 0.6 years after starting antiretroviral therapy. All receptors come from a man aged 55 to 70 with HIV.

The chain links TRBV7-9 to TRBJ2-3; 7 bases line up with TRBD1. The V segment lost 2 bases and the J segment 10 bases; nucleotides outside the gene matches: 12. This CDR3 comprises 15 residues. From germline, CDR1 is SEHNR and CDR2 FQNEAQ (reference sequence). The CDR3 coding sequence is TGTGCCAGCAGCTTAACGGGACAGACAAAATTTGCGCAGTATTTT. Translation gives CASSLTGQTKFAQYF.

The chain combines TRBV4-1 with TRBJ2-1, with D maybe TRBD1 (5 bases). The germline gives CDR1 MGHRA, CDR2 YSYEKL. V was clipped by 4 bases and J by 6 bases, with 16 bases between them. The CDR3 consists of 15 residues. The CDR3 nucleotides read TGCGCCAGCAGCCTAGTGGGGCTAGTTGTCAATGAGCAGTTCTTC. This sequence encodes CASSLVGLVVNEQFF.

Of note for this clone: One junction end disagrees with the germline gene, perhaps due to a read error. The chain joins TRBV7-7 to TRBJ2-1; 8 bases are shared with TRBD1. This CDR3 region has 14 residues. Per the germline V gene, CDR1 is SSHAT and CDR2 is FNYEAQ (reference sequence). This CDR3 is CASSFRGPGNEQFF. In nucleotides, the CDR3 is TGTGCTAGCAGCTTCAGGGGGCCTGGGAATGAGCAGTTCTTC.

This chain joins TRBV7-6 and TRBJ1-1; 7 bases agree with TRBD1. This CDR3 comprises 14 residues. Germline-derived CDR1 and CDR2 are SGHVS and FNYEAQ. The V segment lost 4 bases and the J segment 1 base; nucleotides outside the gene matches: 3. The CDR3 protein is CASSSKGANTEAFF. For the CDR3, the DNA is TGTGCCAGCAGCTCAAAGGGGGCGAACACTGAAGCTTTCTTT.

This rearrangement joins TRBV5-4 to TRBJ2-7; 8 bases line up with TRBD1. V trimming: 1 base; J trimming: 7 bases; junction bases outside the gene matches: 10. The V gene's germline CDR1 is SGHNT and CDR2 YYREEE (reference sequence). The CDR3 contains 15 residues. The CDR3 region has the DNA TGTGCCAGCAGCTTGTGGGGGCGACAGGGGAGGGAGCAGTACTTC. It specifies CASSLWGRQGREQYF.

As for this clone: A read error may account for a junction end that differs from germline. CDR3 residues: CASSIAFSSYNEQFF. CDR3 sequence (DNA): TGTGCCAGCAGCATAGCGTTTAGCTCCTACAATGAGCAGTTCTTC. J is TRBJ2-1 and V is TRBV7-2; tentative D call: TRBD2 (5 bases). In germline, CDR1 is SGHTA, CDR2 FQGNSA. This CDR3 contains 15 residues.

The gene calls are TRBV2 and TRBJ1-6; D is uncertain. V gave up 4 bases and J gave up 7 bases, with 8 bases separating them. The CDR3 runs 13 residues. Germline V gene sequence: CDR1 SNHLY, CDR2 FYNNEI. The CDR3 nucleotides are TGTGCCAGCAGTGGGGAGGGCAATTCACCCCTCCACTTT. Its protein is CASSGEGNSPLHF. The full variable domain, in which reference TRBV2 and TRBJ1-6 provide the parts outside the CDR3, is EPEVTQTPSHQVTQMGQEVILRCVPISNHLYFYWYRQILGQKVEFLVSFYNNEISEKSEIFDDQFSVERPDGSNFTLKIRSTKLEDSAMYFCASSGEGNSPLHFGNGTRLTVT.

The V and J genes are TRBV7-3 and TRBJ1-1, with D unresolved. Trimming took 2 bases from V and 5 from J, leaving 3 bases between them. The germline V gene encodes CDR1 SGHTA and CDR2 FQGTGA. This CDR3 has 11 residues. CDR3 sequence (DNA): TGTGCCAGCAGCTTATCAACTGAAGCTTTCTTT. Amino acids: CASSLSTEAFF.

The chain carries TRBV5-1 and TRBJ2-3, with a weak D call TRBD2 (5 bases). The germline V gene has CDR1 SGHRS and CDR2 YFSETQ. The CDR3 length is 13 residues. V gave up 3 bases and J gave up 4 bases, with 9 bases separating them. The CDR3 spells CASSSGSPDTQYF. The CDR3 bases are TGCGCCAGCAGCTCGGGGTCCCCAGATACGCAGTATTTT.

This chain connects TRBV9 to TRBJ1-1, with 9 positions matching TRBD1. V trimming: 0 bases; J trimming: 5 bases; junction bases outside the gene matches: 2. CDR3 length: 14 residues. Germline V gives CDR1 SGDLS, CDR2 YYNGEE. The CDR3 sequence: CASSVGTGDTEAFF. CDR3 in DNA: TGTGCCAGCAGCGTAGGGACAGGGGATACTGAAGCTTTCTTT.